These 30 T cell receptor beta chains were sequenced from one sample in a study of identical twins. TCRdb passed the 5' RACE reads through MiXCR, listing each CDR3 protein once. The data contain about 240,000 distinct CDR3 sequences, about an eighth of them seen just once; the ten biggest clones take up approximately 4%. This same sample was also part of a study on yellow fever vaccine responses in identical twins.

The sample taken for sequencing was memory (CD45RO+) T cells sorted from blood. The source of these receptors is a woman aged 18-35 years in good health.

Ten or more counts support this clonotype. The gene calls are TRBV12-3 or TRBV12-4 and TRBJ2-3; TRBD2 aligns across 7 bases. J was trimmed by 6 bases and V by 3 bases; bases with no gene match: 9. This CDR3 spans 15 amino acids. This CDR3 is CASSLSGIARDTQYF. CDR3 bases: TGTGCCAGCAGTTTGAGCGGGATCGCTCGTGATACGCAGTATTTT.

Many counts were recorded for this clonotype. The V gene is TRBV11-2, the J gene TRBJ2-7; TRBD1 matches 8 bases. V lost 5 bases and J lost 7; bases outside the gene matches: 7. Germline V gene sequence: CDR1 SGHAT, CDR2 FQNNGV. The CDR3 runs to 13 residues. The CDR3 spells CASSRQGTGEQYF. The DNA for the CDR3 is TGTGCCAGCAGCCGACAGGGGACGGGTGAGCAGTACTTC.

This clonotype has just a few counts. The rearrangement links TRBV11-2 to TRBJ2-7; 9 positions agree with TRBD1. The CDR3 has 15 amino acids. Germline CDR1 is SGHAT and CDR2 is FQNNGV. V was clipped by 1 base and J by 7 bases; unmatched bases: 8. The CDR3 here is CASSLAGGQGGEQYF. As DNA, the CDR3 is TGTGCCAGCAGCTTAGCTGGGGGACAGGGAGGAGAGCAGTACTTC.

This clonotype was observed many times. The V call is TRBV10-3, the J call TRBJ2-7; D remains unclear. The CDR3 spans 13 residues. V gave up 4 bases and J gave up 0 bases, with 7 bases separating them. Germline CDR1 ENHRY, CDR2 SYGVKD. As DNA, the CDR3 is TGTGCCATCAGTGTGATGAGCTCCTACGAGCAGTACTTC. Amino acids: CAISVMSSYEQYF.

This sequence joins TRBV20-1 and TRBJ1-5, with D possibly matching TRBD1 (5 bases). This CDR3 spans 15 amino acids. Trimming pared 4 bases from V and 3 bases from J, leaving 16 bases between. CDR1 is DFQATT, CDR2 SNEGSKA, per germline (reference sequence). In DNA, the CDR3 is TGCAGTGCTACCGGCAGGGCCGGTGTCAATCAGCCCCAGCATTTT. Translation: CSATGRAGVNQPQHF.

The chain combines TRBV28 with TRBJ2-7; 7 bases are shared with TRBD1. This CDR3 has 12 amino acids. With 6 bases clipped from V and 10 bases from J, the junction kept 9 bases outside the gene matches. Germline V gene data show CDR1 as MDHEN and CDR2 as SYDVKM. The CDR3 loop reads CASRADRMVQYF. DNA for the CDR3: TGTGCCAGCAGGGCGGACAGGATGGTTCAGTACTTC.

The chain couples TRBV7-1 to TRBJ2-5, with 8 bases identical to TRBD2. TRBV7-1 is reported as an ORF; its role is uncertain. The CDR3 is 17 residues long. V lost 1 base to trimming and J lost 1 base; unmatched junction nucleotides: 8. CDR3 region: CASSSGNIGGAQETQYF. As DNA, the CDR3 is TGTGCCAGCAGCTCAGGCAACATCGGGGGGGCCCAAGAGACCCAGTACTTC.

This sequence joins TRBV7-2 and TRBJ2-3, with 9 bases matching TRBD1. Germline V gene lookup returns CDR1 SGHTA and CDR2 FQGNSA. This CDR3 has 15 residues. V was pared by 2 bases and J by 2 bases, with 2 bases of the junction left unmatched. In DNA, the CDR3 is TGTGCCAGCAGCTTAAAACAGGGGGCCACAGATACGCAGTATTTT. It specifies CASSLKQGATDTQYF.

The chain has TRBV7-2 and TRBJ2-1; D unresolved. Germline loops: CDR1 SGHTA, CDR2 FQGNSA. V gave up 5 bases and J gave up 4 bases, with 9 bases separating them. The CDR3 length is 13 residues. CDR3 DNA sequence: TGTGCCAGCAGCACAACAGCTTACAATGAGCAGTTCTTC. Encoded protein: CASSTTAYNEQFF.

As for this clonotype: This may stem from a read error, because a much larger clone lies one nucleotide away. Lacking the conserved final phenylalanine or tryptophan, this CDR3 likely reflects a read error. The chain combines TRBV7-2 with TRBJ1-2; D is uncertain. Per the germline V gene, CDR1 is SGHTA and CDR2 is FQGNSA. The CDR3 runs 13 residues. V lost 1 base and J 5 bases, leaving 8 bases between the germline ends. The CDR3 sequence is CASSLEPVYGYTS. The CDR3 DNA reads as TGTGCCAGCAGCTTAGAACCGGTTTATGGCTACACCTCC.

The chain combines TRBV19 with TRBJ1-1, with D unclear. The CDR3 contains 14 residues. V was shortened by 1 base and J by 2 bases, with 8 bases between the two germline ends. Germline-derived CDR1 and CDR2 are LNHDA and SQIVND (reference sequence). For the CDR3, the DNA is TGTGCCAGTAGTATAGGGGGTTACAACACTGAAGCTTTCTTT. This codes for CASSIGGYNTEAFF.

V usage is TRBV3-1 and J usage is TRBJ1-1, with D possibly being TRBD1 (5 bases). CDR1 and CDR2 (germline): LGHDT, YNNKEL (reference sequence). V shed 6 bases and J shed 5 bases, with 22 bases lying between them. This CDR3 is built from 16 residues. The CDR3 DNA reads as TGTGCCAGCAGAAGAGCAGGGAATCGAGGATTAACTGAAGCTTTCTTT. Its translation: CASRRAGNRGLTEAFF.

In its sample, this clonotype was seen a few times. This sequence joins TRBV28 and TRBJ2-5; TRBD2 matches 8 bases. CDR1 MDHEN and CDR2 SYDVKM come from the germline V gene. The CDR3 runs 17 residues. The trim removed 4 bases at V and 2 bases at J, leaving 12 bases unmatched. The CDR3 DNA sequence: TGTGCCAGCAGTTCCAGCGGGAGTGTGAACATTCAAGAGACCCAGTACTTC. This encodes CASSSSGSVNIQETQYF. The entire variable domain, with the rest obtained from reference TRBV28 and TRBJ2-5, is as follows: DVKVTQSSRYLVKRTGEKVFLECVQDMDHENMFWYRQDPGLGLRLIYFSYDVKMKEKGDIPEGYSVSREKKERFSLILESASTNQTSMYLCASSSSGSVNIQETQYFGPGTRLLVL.

This clonotype was picked up many times. This chain uses TRBV5-1 with TRBJ2-2; D perhaps matches TRBD1 (6 bases). The CDR3 is 14 amino acids. Deletions cut 4 bases from V and 5 bases from J, with 12 bases between. From germline, CDR1 is SGHRS and CDR2 YFSETQ. CDR3 amino acids: CASSRIQGTGELFF. For the CDR3, the DNA is TGCGCCAGCAGCCGTATTCAGGGGACCGGGGAGCTGTTTTTT.

The chain carries TRBV12-3 or TRBV12-4 and TRBJ2-3; 7 nucleotides agree with TRBD2. The CDR3 runs 14 residues. Trimming took 6 bases from V and 2 from J; bases not matched to a gene: 5. The CDR3 spells CASRPGRLTDTQYF. The CDR3, as DNA: TGTGCCAGCAGACCCGGGAGGCTCACAGATACGCAGTATTTT.

V and J are TRBV2 and TRBJ2-5; 7 nucleotides match TRBD1. In germline, CDR1 is SNHLY, CDR2 FYNNEI. The length of the CDR3 is 13 residues. V trimming: 7 bases; J trimming: 3 bases; junction bases outside the gene matches: 5. CDR3 sequence reads: CASKIQGKETQYF. CDR3 coding DNA: TGTGCCAGCAAAATACAGGGGAAAGAGACCCAGTACTTC.

The J gene is TRBJ2-1, the V gene TRBV28; 9 bases fit TRBD2. Germline V lookup: CDR1 MDHEN, CDR2 SYDVKM. This CDR3 contains 14 residues. Germline trimming cut 10 bases from V and 0 bases from J; bases unmatched to any gene: 4. CDR3 amino acids: CATLAGSSYNEQFF. The CDR3 DNA is TGTGCCACCCTAGCGGGAAGCTCCTACAATGAGCAGTTCTTC.

V and J are TRBV27 and TRBJ2-3; either TRBD1 or TRBD2 may fit D (5 bases each). V lost 2 bases and J lost 0, with 9 bases in between. This CDR3 contains 15 residues. Germline lookup yields CDR1 MNHEY and CDR2 SMNVEV (reference sequence). The CDR3 DNA sequence: TGTGCCAGCAGTTTAGAGTGGGGGAGCACAGATACGCAGTATTTT. Translation gives CASSLEWGSTDTQYF.

The rearrangement uses TRBV11-2 and TRBJ2-3; 11 bases line up with TRBD2. In germline, CDR1 is SGHAT, CDR2 FQNNGV. The CDR3 totals 16 residues. With V trimmed by 1 base and J by 2 bases, 2 bases remained unmatched. DNA of the CDR3: TGTGCCAGCAGCTTAGGACTAGCGGGGAACACAGATACGCAGTATTTT. Translation: CASSLGLAGNTDTQYF.

This clonotype was seen more than once but under ten times. The gene calls are TRBV7-3 and TRBJ2-2; D is possibly TRBD1 (6 bases). The CDR3 is 13 residues long. Between the trimmed V and J ends, which lost 4 bases and 7 bases, there was a span of 10 bases. CDR1 and CDR2 from the germline V gene are SGHTA and FQGTGA. The CDR3 loop reads CASSSGVYGELFF. For the CDR3, the DNA is TGTGCCAGCAGCTCAGGGGTGTACGGGGAGCTGTTTTTT.

This clonotype was found many times. The rearrangement uses TRBV27 and TRBJ2-4; D is tentatively TRBD1 or TRBD2 (5 bases each). Trimming removed 7 bases from V and 5 bases from J, with 15 bases in between. This CDR3 spans 14 amino acids. In germline, CDR1 is MNHEY, CDR2 SMNVEV (reference sequence). In nucleotides, the CDR3 is TGTGCCAGCAAACCCGGGACCAACGAAAACATTCAGTACTTC. This encodes CASKPGTNENIQYF.

This clonotype was found a few times. The chain has TRBV29-1 and TRBJ2-1; 7 bases map to TRBD2. The CDR3 sequence is 14 residues long. Germline V gene lookup returns CDR1 SQVTM and CDR2 ANQGSEA. J was trimmed by 5 bases and V by 7 bases; bases with no gene match: 11. The CDR3 sequence is CSGGGFGGNNEQFF. In nucleotides, the CDR3 is TGCAGCGGGGGGGGATTCGGCGGGAACAATGAGCAGTTCTTC.

This clonotype was seen a handful of times. This chain connects TRBV5-1 to TRBJ2-5, with D possibly being TRBD1 (6 bases). From germline, CDR1 is SGHRS and CDR2 YFSETQ. The ends were cut back, 0 bases at V and 1 base at J, with 10 bases in the middle. The CDR3 has 15 amino acids. Written as DNA, the CDR3 is TGCGCCAGCAGCTTGGGGCAGGGGTCCCAAGAGACCCAGTACTTC. Encoded protein: CASSLGQGSQETQYF.

This clonotype was seen a handful of times. CDR3 coding DNA: TGTGCCAGCAGCCTCACTAGCGGGGGGGCCAAGGATCCTATTCTAGAGACCCAGTACTTC. Amino acids: CASSLTSGGAKDPILETQYF. The chain couples TRBV11-2 to TRBJ2-5; 13 nucleotides line up with TRBD2. V trimming: 5 bases; J trimming: 4 bases; junction bases outside the gene matches: 19. Germline V CDR1 and CDR2: SGHAT, FQNNGV. The CDR3 is 20 amino acids. Variable domain in full (rest from reference TRBV11-2 and TRBJ2-5): EAGVAQSPRYKIIEKRQSVAFWCNPISGHATLYWYQQILGQGPKLLIQFQNNGVVDDSQLPKDRFSAERLKGVDSTLKIQPAKLEDSAVYLCASSLTSGGAKDPILETQYFGPGTRLLVL.

This clonotype showed up just a few times. This chain links TRBV20-1 with TRBJ2-7; the match to TRBD2 covers 11 bases. CDR1 DFQATT and CDR2 SNEGSKA come from the germline V gene (reference sequence). This CDR3 contains 17 residues. Trimming removed 0 bases from V and 2 bases from J; junction bases left unmatched: 9. The CDR3 DNA reads TGCAGTGCTAGAGATTTAGCGGGAGGGCCCCCCCCCTACGAGCAGTACTTC. It yields the protein CSARDLAGGPPPYEQYF.

The V and J genes are TRBV29-1 and TRBJ2-1; 10 bases match TRBD1. With 6 bases clipped from V and 9 bases from J, the junction kept 8 bases outside the gene matches. Looked up from germline, CDR1 is SQVTM and CDR2 is ANQGSEA. The CDR3 extends over 13 amino acids. The CDR3 spells CSVSGQGSGEQFF. The CDR3 coding sequence is TGCAGCGTCTCGGGACAGGGGTCCGGTGAGCAGTTCTTC.

This clonotype has only a few counts. The junction departs from the called germline gene at one end, perhaps through a read error. The V gene is TRBV27, the J gene TRBJ2-6; D is perhaps TRBD2 (5 bases). The CDR3 spans 17 residues. Germline V gene sequence: CDR1 MNHEY, CDR2 SMNVEV (reference sequence). CDR3 nucleotides: TGTGCCAGCAGCTTATTTACGGGGATCTCTGGGGCCAACGTCCTGACTTTC. This gives the protein CASSLFTGISGANVLTF.

J is TRBJ2-5 and V is TRBV11-2; 7 bases fit TRBD1. The CDR3 loop spans 11 amino acids. Trimming took 6 bases from V and 5 from J; bases not matched to a gene: 0. Per germline, CDR1 SGHAT and CDR2 FQNNGV. This CDR3 reads CASRDRETQYF. The CDR3 DNA reads TGTGCCAGCAGGGACAGGGAGACCCAGTACTTC. The entire variable domain, with the rest obtained from reference TRBV11-2 and TRBJ2-5, is as follows: EAGVAQSPRYKIIEKRQSVAFWCNPISGHATLYWYQQILGQGPKLLIQFQNNGVVDDSQLPKDRFSAERLKGVDSTLKIQPAKLEDSAVYLCASRDRETQYFGPGTRLLVL.

J is TRBJ2-2 and V is TRBV19; a weak D match, TRBD1 (6 bases). Deletions cut 8 bases from V and 4 bases from J, with 14 bases between. The CDR3 totals 14 residues. The V gene's germline CDR1 is LNHDA and CDR2 SQIVND (reference sequence). The DNA for the CDR3 is TGTGCCAGTGAAATCGGACAGCTCACCGGGGAGCTGTTTTTT. This gives the protein CASEIGQLTGELFF.

The DNA for the CDR3 is TGCGCCAGCAGCCGGACGGGCTCGCTGGGGACCCAGTACTTC. This translates into CASSRTGSLGTQYF. The chain links TRBV5-1 to TRBJ2-5; D gene unclear. V lost 4 bases to trimming and J lost 7 bases, with 17 bases between them. Per the germline V gene, CDR1 is SGHRS and CDR2 is YFSETQ. The CDR3 sequence is 14 residues long.